This T cell receptor beta chain was sequenced in a study of T cell changes during pregnancy in multiple sclerosis. CDR3 length equals 15 residues. The ends lost 0 bases at V and 4 bases at J; junction bases unmatched: 6. Germline CDR1 reads SGDLS; CDR2 reads YYNGEE. Profiling relied on immunoSEQ multiplex PCR, and the TCRdb table lists in-frame clones only, not all of them. The data show 55,000 to 80,000 clones, roughly nine tenths seen once. The TCR was taken from a female donor in good health, enrolled as a control in a pregnancy study. The chain is built from TRBV9 and TRBJ1-2, with TRBD1 matching over 7 bases. Sequenced here: peripheral blood, sampled after pregnancy. The CDR3 reads CASSVATGEFYGYTF. The CDR3 DNA reads as TGTGCCAGCAGCGTAGCTACAGGGGAATTCTATGGCTACACCTTC.